These 17 T cell receptor beta chains were all obtained from the same sample, sequenced in a study of cytomegalovirus exposure and HLA in healthy donors. Researchers ran the PCR with 60 Vbeta and 13 Jbeta primers. Produced via immunoSEQ multiplex PCR; TCRdb's table is partial and in-frame only. The sample has about 83,000 clones; roughly 80% are singletons. Sequencing was performed on PBMCs. These receptors all come from a woman under 40 in good health and CMV-seronegative.

This chain links TRBV28 with TRBJ1-3; unclear D gene. The CDR3 contains 14 residues. Trimming shortened V by 3 bases and J by 5 bases, and 11 bases separated the two germline ends. The germline CDR1 and CDR2 sequences are MDHEN and SYDVKM. In nucleotides, the CDR3 is TGTGCCAGCAGTTTTTCAGAAAATAGAAACACCATATATTTT. It specifies CASSFSENRNTIYF.

V gene TRBV29-1 combines with J gene TRBJ2-2; TRBD2 agrees at 8 bases. The CDR3 loop spans 15 amino acids. Germline V lookup: CDR1 SQVTM, CDR2 ANQGSEA. Here the CDR3 reads CTETFGGADTGELFF. The CDR3 region has the DNA TGCACCGAAACATTCGGGGGGGCTGACACCGGGGAGCTGTTTTTT.

This chain joins TRBV5-6 and TRBJ1-5; no firm D call. V was clipped by 2 bases and J by 4 bases, with 16 bases between them. This CDR3 is 16 amino acids long. Germline V gene lookup returns CDR1 SGHDT and CDR2 YYEEEE. The CDR3, as DNA: TGTGCCAGCAGCTTCGGGAACGGGGTTGGAAATCAGCCCCAGCATTTT. Translated, it gives CASSFGNGVGNQPQHF.

The J gene is TRBJ2-7, the V gene TRBV28; TRBD2 might be the D (6 bases). The CDR3 is 11 amino acids. Trimming pared 8 bases from V and 6 bases from J, leaving 11 bases between. The germline gives CDR1 MDHEN, CDR2 SYDVKM. The CDR3 is CASVGLLEQYF. CDR3 DNA: TGTGCCAGCGTAGGACTACTCGAGCAGTACTTC.

This clone was counted between two and nine times. The chain recombines TRBV19 with TRBJ2-5; 7 nucleotides agree with TRBD1. Matching the DNA end better, TRBJ2-7 makes the J call doubtful. The CDR3 spans 17 residues. Germline V gene sequence: CDR1 LNHDA, CDR2 SQIVND (reference sequence). The CDR3 reads CASSISSGRQGINEQYF. For the CDR3, the DNA is TGTGCCAGTAGTATAAGCTCTGGACGACAGGGTATAAACGAGCAGTACTTC.

The gene calls are TRBV11-2 and TRBJ2-3, with 8 bases matching TRBD2. Germline V gives CDR1 SGHAT, CDR2 FQNNGV. The CDR3 covers 12 residues. V lost 5 bases to trimming and J lost 9 bases; unmatched junction nucleotides: 4. CDR3 nucleotides: TGTGCCAGCAGCCAAGCGGGAGTCACGCAGTATTTT. It translates to CASSQAGVTQYF.

This rearrangement joins TRBV27 to TRBJ2-7; tentative D call: TRBD2 (5 bases). The germline V gene has CDR1 MNHEY and CDR2 SMNVEV (reference sequence). CDR3 length: 15 residues. Deletions cut 8 bases from V and 6 bases from J, with 23 bases between. The CDR3 nucleotides are TGTGCCAGCCCCTGGGCAGGAACGGGAAACGGCGAGCAGTACTTC. It codes for CASPWAGTGNGEQYF.

This chain uses TRBV6-1 with TRBJ2-1; 11 bases are shared with TRBD2. The CDR3 is 16 amino acids. The germline V gene encodes CDR1 MNHNS and CDR2 SASEGT. The V and J ends lost 0 bases and 7 bases, in that order; junction bases with no gene match: 5. The CDR3 DNA is TGTGCCAGCAGTGAAGCGAGGCTAGCGGGAGGAAATGAGCAGTTCTTC. Amino acid sequence: CASSEARLAGGNEQFF.

J is TRBJ2-5 and V is TRBV19; TRBD1 aligns across 7 bases. V shed 7 bases and J 0 bases; nucleotides not matched to a gene: 5. This CDR3 region has 14 residues. CDR1 is LNHDA, CDR2 SQIVND, per germline (reference sequence). CDR3 coding DNA: TGTGCCAGTAAGAAGGGGACAGACCAAGAGACCCAGTACTTC. This translates into CASKKGTDQETQYF.

V is TRBV7-9 and J is TRBJ2-5; D is unresolved. From germline, CDR1 is SEHNR and CDR2 FQNEAQ (reference sequence). CDR3 length equals 10 residues. Trimming cost V 5 bases and J 5 bases, with 3 bases left between them. CDR3 region: CASSRETQYF. CDR3 nucleotide sequence: TGTGCCAGCAGCCGGGAGACCCAGTACTTC.

The chain is built from TRBV7-8 and TRBJ2-1, with 8 bases matching TRBD2. Looked up from germline, CDR1 is SGHVS and CDR2 is FQNEAQ. V gave up 5 bases and J gave up 6 bases; unmatched junction bases: 9. This CDR3 has 15 amino acids. CDR3 nucleotides: TGTGCCAGCAGCGCTCCGGGACTAGTTCCCAATGAGCAGTTCTTC. This sequence encodes CASSAPGLVPNEQFF.

This clone was detected only once. The chain is built from TRBV9 and TRBJ1-1; 7 bases fit TRBD1. Germline V CDR1 and CDR2: SGDLS, YYNGEE. The CDR3 is made up of 13 amino acids. Trimming at V came to 2 bases and at J to 7 bases, leaving 5 bases not matched to a gene. The CDR3 region has the DNA TGTGCCAGCAGCGTCGGGACAGTCCGTGAAGCTTTCTTT. The encoded protein is CASSVGTVREAFF.

This clone was detected once. Written as DNA, the CDR3 is TGTGCCAGTAGTTCTCCCGGGACAGCAAAACTGTTTTTT. This codes for CASSSPGTAKLFF. This chain links TRBV19 with TRBJ1-4; 7 bases align to TRBD1. V trimming: 5 bases; J trimming: 10 bases; junction bases outside the gene matches: 7. Germline values: CDR1 LNHDA, CDR2 SQIVND (reference sequence). The CDR3 is 13 amino acids. Full variable domain (missing parts from reference TRBV19 and TRBJ1-4): DGGITQSPKYLFRKEGQNVTLSCEQNLNHDAMYWYRQDPGQGLRLIYYSQIVNDFQKGDIAEGYSVSREKKESFPLTVTSAQKNPTAFYLCASSSPGTAKLFFGSGTQLSVL.

The chain has TRBV30 and TRBJ1-2, with D possibly matching TRBD1 (5 bases). V was trimmed by 3 bases and J by 5 bases, leaving 13 bases between them. This CDR3 is built from 13 residues. Germline values: CDR1 GTSNPN, CDR2 SVGIG (reference sequence). The CDR3 DNA is TGTGCCTGGAGCAAAGGGGTCCGTTATGGCTACACCTTC. Translating it yields CAWSKGVRYGYTF.

V gene TRBV11-1 combines with J gene TRBJ1-4; D possibly corresponds to TRBD1 (5 bases). The CDR3 runs to 17 residues. Trimming stripped 1 base from V and 2 bases from J, with 14 bases between. CDR1 and CDR2 from the germline V gene are SGHAT and FQDESV (reference sequence). CDR3 sequence: CASSLEVGGATNEKLFF. The CDR3 nucleotides are TGTGCCAGCAGCTTAGAAGTTGGAGGGGCGACTAATGAAAAACTGTTTTTT.

V is TRBV28 and J is TRBJ2-3, with 7 bases identical to TRBD1. V was pared by 3 bases and J by 0 bases, with 3 bases of the junction left unmatched. CDR3 size: 15 residues. Per germline, CDR1 MDHEN and CDR2 SYDVKM. The CDR3 DNA sequence: TGTGCCAGCAGTTTCCCGGGACAGAGCACAGATACGCAGTATTTT. This codes for CASSFPGQSTDTQYF.

The V call is TRBV9, the J call TRBJ2-7; 8 nucleotides match TRBD1. This CDR3 region has 15 residues. V was clipped by 0 bases and J by 6 bases; unmatched bases: 8. Germline assignment: CDR1 SGDLS and CDR2 YYNGEE. CDR3: CASSVATGGYAEQYF. In DNA form, the CDR3 reads TGTGCCAGCAGCGTAGCTACAGGGGGTTACGCCGAGCAGTACTTC.